This TCR beta chain emerged from a study of OX40 agonist ivuxolimab in advanced cancers. Using immunoSEQ multiplex PCR, the repertoire was profiled, and TCRdb retains in-frame clones only, with some absent. The data hold around 60,000 clones, with 85% to 90% observed a single time. With 0 bases removed from V and 5 bases from J, the gap between germline ends came to 11 bases. Looked up from germline, CDR1 is LNHNV and CDR2 is YYDKDF (reference sequence). This CDR3 has 15 amino acids. This chain uses TRBV15 with TRBJ1-5; D might be TRBD1 (5 bases). Sample: CD4+ or CD8+ T cells sorted from blood, taken in a trial of the OX40 agonist ivuxolimab. The clonotype originates from an adult with an advanced solid tumor such as melanoma, head and neck, liver or kidney cancer. CDR3 DNA sequence: TGTGCCACCAGCAGAGATCTTGGGGGGGATCAGCCCCAGCATTTT. This encodes CATSRDLGGDQPQHF.